This T cell receptor (beta chain) was captured by sequencing in a study of OX40 agonist ivuxolimab in advanced cancers. J lost 2 bases, V lost 7 bases, and 6 bases had no gene match. This CDR3 contains 14 residues. Germline CDR1 LNHDA, CDR2 SQIVND (reference sequence). Measured with immunoSEQ multiplex PCR; TCRdb has only the in-frame clones, and not every one. The table has 42,000 or so clones, around nine tenths seen once; the top ten hold about a third. Notes on the study in general: More expanded clones were seen, on average, in CD8+ T cells than in CD4+. What antigens the expanded peripheral T cells recognized was never established.

As to this clone: Its antigen is still unknown.

Autoimmune disease history or systemic immunosuppression led to patients being barred. The genes are TRBV19 and TRBJ2-3; 7 bases agree with TRBD2. This clonotype originated in an adult with an advanced solid tumor such as melanoma, head and neck, liver or kidney cancer. Sequences were derived from CD4+ or CD8+ T cells sorted from blood, sampled in a trial of the OX40 agonist ivuxolimab. CDR3 in DNA: TGTGCCAGTAATGACGGGAGGTCCACAGATACGCAGTATTTT. Translated: CASNDGRSTDTQYF.